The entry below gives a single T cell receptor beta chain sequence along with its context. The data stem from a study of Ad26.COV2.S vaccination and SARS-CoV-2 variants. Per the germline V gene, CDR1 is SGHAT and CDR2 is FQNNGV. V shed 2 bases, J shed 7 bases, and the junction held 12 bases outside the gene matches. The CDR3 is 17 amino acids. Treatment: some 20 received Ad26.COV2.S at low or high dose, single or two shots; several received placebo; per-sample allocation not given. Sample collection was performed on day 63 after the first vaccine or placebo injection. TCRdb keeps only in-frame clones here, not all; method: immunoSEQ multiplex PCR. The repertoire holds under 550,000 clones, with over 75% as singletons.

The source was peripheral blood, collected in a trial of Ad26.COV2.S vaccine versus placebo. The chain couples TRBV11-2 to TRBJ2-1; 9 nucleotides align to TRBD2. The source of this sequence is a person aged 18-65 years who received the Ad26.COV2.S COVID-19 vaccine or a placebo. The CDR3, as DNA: TGTGCCAGCAGCTTATTTGATCTAGCGGGGAAACAAAATGAGCAGTTCTTC. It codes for CASSLFDLAGKQNEQFF.